The rows below give T cell receptor beta chains drawn from one sample of a study of early stage breast cancer tumors. Generated by immunoSEQ multiplex PCR, the TCRdb table keeps only in-frame clones and is missing some. The table lists roughly 30,000 clones, 80% to 90% of them singletons, with 9.3% in the top ten. Sequencing was done on a sample of blood. These receptor sequences come from a person aged 45 to 59 with breast cancer. Both conserved end residues are trimmed from each CDR3. Each record gives: V gene, CDR3 length, CDR3 protein.

TRBV11-2	16	ASRPIRAEPDRAKTQY
TRBV4-1	15	ASSQDQFGVANYGYT
TRBV7-9	12	ASSPQAYQETQY
TRBV6-4	14	ASRSQRRGYGQPQH
TRBV4-1	13	ASSQVPTGGNTIY
TRBV15	15	ATSRETRQTANYGYT
TRBV10-3	12	AISVQGGNQPQH
TRBV4-1	11	ASSATGDQPQH
TRBV9	10	ASSEGAGGYT
TRBV4-1	14	ASSPRDRDMNEKLF
TRBV18	12	ASSLGQYTGELF
TRBV30	14	AWSRPTSRSYNEQF
TRBV11-2	11	ASSFGAEGEQY
TRBV5-5	14	ASSARLAGAEYEQF
TRBV27	15	ASSLIPGQGSTDTQY
TRBV6-1	11	ASRRQGAYEQY
TRBV4-1	14	ASSQVGLSINQPQH
TRBV28	14	ASRDNRGSFYYGYT
TRBV7-9	17	ASSLAGTGPERLSYEQY
TRBV23-1	13	ASSPDRRNSYEQY
TRBV19	12	ASSPTTLADTQY
TRBV7-2	12	ASSLEWRDGEQF
TRBV11-2	9	ASSSVLEQY
TRBV2	12	ASSRQGGPYEQY
TRBV29-1	12	SVEGQGVGNTIY
TRBV4-1	13	ASSQVARSGNTIY
TRBV2	11	ASSAQGLSGYT
TRBV14	11	ASSQQGLYEQY
TRBV28	13	ASMSLAANTYEQY
TRBV4-2	15	ASSQDLGGLAKNIQY
TRBV5-5	13	ASDRRGGSTDTQY
TRBV19	14	ASSIAQGGGNQPQH
TRBV9	16	ASSPRTSGSANYNEQF
TRBV10-3	9	AIDGGGELF
TRBV6-6	12	ASTPRGGLWEAF
TRBV5-1	14	ASSLEGSLAKNIQY
TRBV2	12	ASRGRDKVYEQY
TRBV2	12	ASILGQLNTEAF